These 7 T cell receptor beta chains share one sample of origin, sequenced in a study of identical twins (dated by TCRdb to the mid-2010s). Libraries were made using 5' RACE. Sequencing used an Illumina HiSeq 2000. TCRdb applied fastp at Q25 and MiXCR to the public reads, then kept only in-frame beta chains. Rows with one shared CDR3 protein collapse into an entry with the most common genes and DNA. In this sample the table shows around 530,000 distinct CDR3 sequences, over 12% of which occur a single time. Clones ranked in the top ten supply roughly 0.46% of the sample. These same records also appear under a second study, on yellow fever vaccine responses in identical twins.

The sample comprised CD4+ T cells sorted from blood. The receptors shown here come from a woman between 18 and 30 years old in good health.

V usage is TRBV12-3 or TRBV12-4 and J usage is TRBJ1-1; 7 bases align to TRBD1. The V gene end was trimmed by 6 bases and the J gene end by 7 bases; junction bases not matched to a gene: 11. The length of the CDR3 is 14 residues. The CDR3 reads CASRWAGGGGEAFF. DNA for the CDR3: TGTGCCAGCAGATGGGCAGGGGGTGGGGGTGAAGCTTTCTTT.

This clonotype was seen a few times. This sequence joins TRBV5-1 and TRBJ2-3; weak D call: TRBD2 (6 bases). This CDR3 region has 16 residues. The ends were cut back, 2 bases at V and 3 bases at J, with 16 bases in the middle. CDR1 and CDR2 from the germline V gene are SGHRS and YFSETQ. CDR3 in amino acids: CASSLPGLGLTDTQYF. The CDR3 DNA follows: TGCGCCAGCAGCTTACCGGGACTGGGGCTAACAGATACGCAGTATTTT.

The chain employs TRBV5-1 and TRBJ2-2; 9 bases fit TRBD2. The CDR3 totals 17 residues. V lost 0 bases to trimming and J lost 5 bases; unmatched junction nucleotides: 8. In germline, CDR1 is SGHRS, CDR2 YFSETQ. The CDR3 DNA reads TGCGCCAGCAGCTTGGGATTAGCGGGAGAGAAAACCGGGGAGCTGTTTTTT. This sequence encodes CASSLGLAGEKTGELFF.

The chain joins TRBV5-5 to TRBJ2-2, with 14 bases fitting TRBD2. V lost 4 bases, J lost 2 bases, and 4 bases stayed unmatched. From germline, CDR1 is SGHKS and CDR2 YYEKEE (reference sequence). This CDR3 is built from 17 residues. CDR3 residues: CASSQGLAGVNTGELFF. The CDR3, as DNA: TGTGCCAGCAGCCAGGGACTAGCGGGGGTTAACACCGGGGAGCTGTTTTTT.

This clonotype was counted only a few times. Here the CDR3 reads CASSPVLTSTLDEQFF. The CDR3 nucleotides are TGCGCCAGCAGTCCGGTTTTGACTAGTACGCTAGATGAGCAGTTCTTC. The chain has TRBV10-1 and TRBJ2-1; a possible D gene is TRBD2 (6 bases). The CDR3 covers 16 residues. V dropped 5 bases and J dropped 8 bases, with 22 bases sitting between them. CDR1 and CDR2 from the germline V gene are WNHNN and SYGVQD (reference sequence).

V gene TRBV7-9 combines with J gene TRBJ2-4; 8 bases agree with TRBD1. Losses at the gene ends were 5 bases for V and 6 bases for J; bases not matched to a gene: 15. Germline V gives CDR1 SEHNR, CDR2 FQNEAQ (reference sequence). This CDR3 has 17 residues. The CDR3 DNA is TGTGCCAGCAGCCGCGGGGCAGGGGGCAGGGGGAGAAACATTCAGTACTTC. Translating gives CASSRGAGGRGRNIQYF.

This clonotype was seen a handful of times. The rearrangement joins TRBV12-3 or TRBV12-4 to TRBJ2-4; TRBD2 is a possible D gene (7 bases). The V gene lost 6 bases and the J gene lost 2 bases, with 14 bases spanning the gap. The CDR3 is made up of 15 amino acids. As DNA, the CDR3 is TGTGCCAGCAGCCTAGGGGGAGGGACCAAAAACATTCAGTACTTC. It translates to CASSLGGGTKNIQYF.